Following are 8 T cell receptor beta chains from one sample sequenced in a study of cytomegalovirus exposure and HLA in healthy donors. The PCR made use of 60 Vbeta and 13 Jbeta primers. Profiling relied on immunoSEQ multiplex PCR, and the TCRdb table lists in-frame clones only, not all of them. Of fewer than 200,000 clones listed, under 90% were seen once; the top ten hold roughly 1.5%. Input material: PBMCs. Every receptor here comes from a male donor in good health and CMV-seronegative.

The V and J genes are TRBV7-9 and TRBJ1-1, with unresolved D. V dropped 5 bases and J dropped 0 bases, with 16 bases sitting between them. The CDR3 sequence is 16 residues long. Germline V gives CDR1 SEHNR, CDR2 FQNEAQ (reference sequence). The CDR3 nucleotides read TGTGCCAGCAGCCCGATTTTGTGGAGGTTGAACACTGAAGCTTTCTTT. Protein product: CASSPILWRLNTEAFF.

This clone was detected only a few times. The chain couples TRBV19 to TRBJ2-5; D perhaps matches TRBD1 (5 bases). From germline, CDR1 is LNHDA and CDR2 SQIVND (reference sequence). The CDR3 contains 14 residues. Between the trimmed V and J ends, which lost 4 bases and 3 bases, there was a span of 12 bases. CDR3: CASSSYRPEETQYF. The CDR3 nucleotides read TGTGCCAGTAGTAGCTACAGGCCGGAAGAGACCCAGTACTTC.

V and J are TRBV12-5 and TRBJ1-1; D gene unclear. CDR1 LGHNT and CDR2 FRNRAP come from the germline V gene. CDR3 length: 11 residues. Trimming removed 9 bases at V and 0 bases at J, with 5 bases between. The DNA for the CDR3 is TGTGCTAGCGCGGTGAACACTGAAGCTTTCTTT. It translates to CASAVNTEAFF.

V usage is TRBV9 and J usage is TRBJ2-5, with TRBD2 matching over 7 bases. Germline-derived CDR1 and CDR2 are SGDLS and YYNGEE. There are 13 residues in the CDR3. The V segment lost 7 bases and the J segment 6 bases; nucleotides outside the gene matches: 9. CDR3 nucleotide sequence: TGTGCCAGCGCGGGGCTAGCGGCCCAGACCCAGTACTTC. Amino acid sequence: CASAGLAAQTQYF. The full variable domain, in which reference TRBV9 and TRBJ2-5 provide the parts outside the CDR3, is DSGVTQTPKHLITATGQRVTLRCSPRSGDLSVYWYQQSLDQGLQFLIQYYNGEERAKGNILERFSAQQFPDLHSELNLSSLELGDSALYFCASAGLAAQTQYFGPGTRLLVL.

The CDR3 loop reads CASSLVGDPGQPQHF. DNA for the CDR3: TGTGCCAGCAGCTTAGTCGGGGATCCGGGTCAGCCCCAGCATTTT. V gene TRBV11-2 combines with J gene TRBJ1-5; no clear D. In germline, CDR1 is SGHAT, CDR2 FQNNGV. This CDR3 region has 15 residues. V was cut by 1 base and J by 6 bases, with 13 bases left in between.

The CDR3 reads CATLSGIYTDTQYF. In DNA form, the CDR3 reads TGTGCCACCCTAAGCGGAATTTACACAGATACGCAGTATTTT. The V and J genes are TRBV7-9 and TRBJ2-3; weak D call: TRBD2 (5 bases). CDR3 size: 14 residues. Germline assignment: CDR1 SEHNR and CDR2 FQNEAQ (reference sequence). The V end was cut by 10 bases, the J end by 2 bases, with 16 bases between.

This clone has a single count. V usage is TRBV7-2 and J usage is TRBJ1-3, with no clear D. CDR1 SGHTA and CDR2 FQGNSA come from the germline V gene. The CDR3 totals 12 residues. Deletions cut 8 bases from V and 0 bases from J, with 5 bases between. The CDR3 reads CASSNSGNTIYF. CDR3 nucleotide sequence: TGTGCCAGCTCAAACTCTGGAAACACCATATATTTT.

CDR3 loop: CASRNSINTGELFF. The CDR3 nucleotides read TGTGCCAGCAGGAACAGTATTAACACCGGGGAGCTGTTTTTT. The chain couples TRBV6-5 to TRBJ2-2; no clear D. This CDR3 contains 14 residues. V lost 6 bases and J 2 bases, leaving 10 bases between the germline ends. Germline CDR1 reads MNHEY; CDR2 reads SVGAGI.